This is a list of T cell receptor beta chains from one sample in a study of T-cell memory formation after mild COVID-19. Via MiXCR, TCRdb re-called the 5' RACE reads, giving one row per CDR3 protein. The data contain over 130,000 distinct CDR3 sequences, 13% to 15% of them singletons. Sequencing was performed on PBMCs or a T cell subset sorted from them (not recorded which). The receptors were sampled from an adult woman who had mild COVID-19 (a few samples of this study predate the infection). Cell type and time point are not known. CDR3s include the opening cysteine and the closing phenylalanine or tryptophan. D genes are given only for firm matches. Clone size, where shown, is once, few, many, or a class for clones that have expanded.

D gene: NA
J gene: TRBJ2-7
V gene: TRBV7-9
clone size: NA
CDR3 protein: CASSSAGNEQYF
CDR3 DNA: TGTGCCAGCAGTTCTGCAGGGAACGAGCAGTACTTC

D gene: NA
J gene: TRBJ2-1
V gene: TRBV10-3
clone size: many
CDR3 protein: CAISESGNEQFF
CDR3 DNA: TGTGCCATCAGTGAGTCAGGCAATGAGCAGTTCTTC

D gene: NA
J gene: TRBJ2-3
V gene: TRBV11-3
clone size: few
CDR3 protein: CASSFRLPASTDTQYF
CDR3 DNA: TGTGCCAGCAGCTTCCGACTACCTGCTAGCACAGATACGCAGTATTTT

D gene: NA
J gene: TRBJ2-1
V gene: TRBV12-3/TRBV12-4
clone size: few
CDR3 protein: CASSESGPQGYEQFF
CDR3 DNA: TGTGCCAGCAGTGAGAGCGGACCCCAGGGCTATGAGCAGTTCTTC

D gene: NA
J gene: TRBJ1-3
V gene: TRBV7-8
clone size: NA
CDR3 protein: CASSPSVRALSGNTIYF
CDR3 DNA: TGTGCCAGCAGCCCCTCGGTTAGGGCTCTCTCTGGAAACACCATATATTTT

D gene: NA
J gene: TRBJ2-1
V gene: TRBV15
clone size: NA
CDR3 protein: CATSRDWGGMVGEQFF
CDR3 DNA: TGTGCCACCAGCAGAGATTGGGGCGGGATGGTAGGTGAGCAGTTCTTC

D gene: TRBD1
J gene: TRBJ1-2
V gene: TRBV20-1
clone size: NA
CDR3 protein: CSASAYRGRISYGYTF
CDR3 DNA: TGCAGTGCTAGTGCTTACAGGGGGCGCATCAGCTATGGCTACACCTTC

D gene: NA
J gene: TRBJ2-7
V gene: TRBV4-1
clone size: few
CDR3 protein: CASSHPGASAYEQYF
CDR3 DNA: TGCGCCAGCAGCCACCCAGGTGCTAGCGCCTACGAGCAGTACTTC

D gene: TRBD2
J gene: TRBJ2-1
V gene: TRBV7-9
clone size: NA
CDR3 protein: CASSLVSGGPVF
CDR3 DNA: TGTGCCAGCAGCTTAGTATCGGGAGGACCAGTCTTC

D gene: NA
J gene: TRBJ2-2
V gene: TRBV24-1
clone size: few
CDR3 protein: CATSDLEFGRTGELFF
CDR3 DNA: TGTGCCACCAGTGATTTAGAGTTCGGTAGGACCGGGGAGCTGTTTTTT

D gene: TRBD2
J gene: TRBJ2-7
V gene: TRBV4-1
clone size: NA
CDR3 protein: CASSPGTSGAYEQYF
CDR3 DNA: TGCGCCAGCAGCCCCGGGACTAGCGGAGCCTACGAGCAGTACTTC

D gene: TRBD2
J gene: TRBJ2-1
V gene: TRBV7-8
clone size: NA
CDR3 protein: CASSTRLAGTYVNEQFF
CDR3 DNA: TGTGCCAGCAGCACCAGACTAGCGGGGACATACGTGAATGAGCAGTTCTTC

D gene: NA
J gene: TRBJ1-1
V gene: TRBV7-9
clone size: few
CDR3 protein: CASSSTRLWNTEAFF
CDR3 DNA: TGTGCCAGCAGCTCTACTCGTCTGTGGAACACTGAAGCTTTCTTT

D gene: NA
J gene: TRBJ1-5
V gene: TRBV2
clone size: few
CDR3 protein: CASSEWGTSNQPQHF
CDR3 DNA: TGTGCCAGCAGTGAATGGGGGACTAGCAATCAGCCCCAGCATTTT

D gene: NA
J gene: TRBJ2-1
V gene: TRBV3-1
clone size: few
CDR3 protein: CASSQSGYSYNEQFF
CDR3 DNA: TGTGCCAGCAGCCAGTCAGGTTATTCCTACAATGAGCAGTTCTTC

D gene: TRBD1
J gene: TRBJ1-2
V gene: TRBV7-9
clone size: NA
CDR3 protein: CASSISLPGQGMGYTF
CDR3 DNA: TGTGCCAGCAGCATTAGTCTCCCGGGACAGGGTATGGGCTACACCTTC

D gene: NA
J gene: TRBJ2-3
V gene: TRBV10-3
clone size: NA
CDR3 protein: CAALPAESTDTQYF
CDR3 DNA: TGTGCCGCCCTCCCAGCGGAATCCACAGATACGCAGTATTTT

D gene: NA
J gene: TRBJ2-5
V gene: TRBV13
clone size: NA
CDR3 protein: CASSLGPQQTQYF
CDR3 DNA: TGTGCCAGCAGCTTAGGCCCCCAACAGACCCAGTACTTC

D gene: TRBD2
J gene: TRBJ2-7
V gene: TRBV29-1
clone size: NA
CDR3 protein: CRYQGLAGRSSYEQYF
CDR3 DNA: TGCAGGTACCAGGGACTAGCGGGTAGGAGCTCCTACGAGCAGTACTTC

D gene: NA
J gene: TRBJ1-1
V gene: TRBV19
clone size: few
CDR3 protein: CASSPSTEAFF
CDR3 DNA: TGTGCCAGTAGTCCGAGCACTGAAGCTTTCTTT

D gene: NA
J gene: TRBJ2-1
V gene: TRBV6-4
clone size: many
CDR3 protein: CASSLTAAINEQFF
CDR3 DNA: TGTGCCAGCAGCCTGACAGCCGCAATCAATGAGCAGTTCTTC

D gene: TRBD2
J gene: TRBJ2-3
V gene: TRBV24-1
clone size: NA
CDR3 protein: CATSGIGLAGIRDTQYF
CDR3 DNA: TGTGCCACCAGTGGAATCGGGCTAGCGGGAATCAGGGATACGCAGTATTTT

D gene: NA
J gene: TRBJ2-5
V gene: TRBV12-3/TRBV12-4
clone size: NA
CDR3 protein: CASSARAGVETQYF
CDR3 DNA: TGTGCCAGCAGTGCCCGGGCGGGCGTGGAGACCCAGTACTTC

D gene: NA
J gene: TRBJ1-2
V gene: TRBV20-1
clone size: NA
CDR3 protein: CSARDLGPYGYTF
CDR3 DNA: TGCAGTGCTAGAGATCTGGGGCCCTATGGCTACACCTTC

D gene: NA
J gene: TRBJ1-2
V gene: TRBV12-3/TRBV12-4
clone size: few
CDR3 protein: CASSFAGGGYGYTF
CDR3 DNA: TGTGCCAGCAGTTTTGCGGGGGGTGGATATGGCTACACCTTC

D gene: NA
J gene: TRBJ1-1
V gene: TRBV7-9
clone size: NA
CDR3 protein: CASSLVRDREAFF
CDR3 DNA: TGTGCCAGCAGCTTAGTTCGGGACCGAGAAGCTTTCTTT

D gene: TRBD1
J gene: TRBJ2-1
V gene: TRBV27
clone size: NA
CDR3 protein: CASSLWGTGYNEQFF
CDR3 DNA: TGTGCCAGCAGTTTATGGGGGACAGGGTACAATGAGCAGTTCTTC

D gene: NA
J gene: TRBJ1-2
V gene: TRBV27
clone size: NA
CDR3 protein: CASSFVSGSGYGYTF
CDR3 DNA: TGTGCCAGCAGTTTTGTCTCTGGGAGCGGATATGGCTACACCTTC

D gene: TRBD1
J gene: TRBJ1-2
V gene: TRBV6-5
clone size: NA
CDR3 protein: CASSYSRGLGYGYTF
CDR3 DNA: TGTGCCAGCAGTTACTCGAGGGGGCTCGGCTATGGCTACACCTTC

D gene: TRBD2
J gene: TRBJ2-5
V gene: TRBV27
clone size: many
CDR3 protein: CASSSLLAGGPPKETQYF
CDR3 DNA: TGTGCCAGCAGTTCCCTTCTAGCGGGAGGCCCACCGAAGGAGACCCAGTACTTC

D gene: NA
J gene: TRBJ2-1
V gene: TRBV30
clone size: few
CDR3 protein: CAWTQLSSYNEQFF
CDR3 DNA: TGTGCCTGGACCCAATTGAGCTCCTACAATGAGCAGTTCTTC

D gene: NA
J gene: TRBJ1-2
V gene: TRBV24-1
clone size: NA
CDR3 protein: CATSANINYGYTF
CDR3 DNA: TGTGCCACCAGTGCCAATATTAACTATGGCTACACCTTC

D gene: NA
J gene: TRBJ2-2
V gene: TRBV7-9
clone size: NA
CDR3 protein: CASSPPGMVNTGELFF
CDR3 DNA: TGTGCCAGCAGCCCCCCCGGCATGGTAAACACCGGGGAGCTGTTTTTT